Below, 6 T cell receptor beta chains from the same sample are listed, as sequenced in a study of Ad26.COV2.S vaccination and SARS-CoV-2 variants. Specified treatment: around 19 received Ad26.COV2.S at low or high dose, single or two shots; about 5 received placebo; per-sample allocation not given. Each sample was drawn 63 days after the first injection (of vaccine or placebo). The repertoire was sequenced with immunoSEQ multiplex PCR; TCRdb's copy has only in-frame clones and lacks some. This sample yields 350,000 to 450,000 clones, of which about 89% are seen a single time; under 2% belongs to the top ten. The specimen comprised peripheral blood, sampled in a trial of Ad26.COV2.S vaccine versus placebo. These receptors were collected from a person between 18 and 65 years old who received the Ad26.COV2.S COVID-19 vaccine or a placebo.

The chain links TRBV19 to TRBJ1-4; no reliable D call. This CDR3 has 16 amino acids. Germline lookup yields CDR1 LNHDA and CDR2 SQIVND (reference sequence). Trimming pared 6 bases from V and 6 bases from J, leaving 20 bases between. The CDR3 nucleotides read TGTGCCAGTAGGGCCTTGCAATCCTCACTACATGAAAAACTGTTTTTT. The encoded protein is CASRALQSSLHEKLFF.

V is TRBV4-1 and J is TRBJ2-1; TRBD2 matches at 16 bases. J gave up 10 bases and V 2 bases, and 8 bases lay outside the gene matches. CDR3 length equals 17 residues. From germline, CDR1 is MGHRA and CDR2 YSYEKL. CDR3 DNA sequence: TGCGCCAGCAGCCAACTTTTGGGACTAGCGGGAGGGCTGGAGCAGTTCTTC. As protein: CASSQLLGLAGGLEQFF.

In DNA, the CDR3 is TGTGCCAGCAGCTCGTCCGGACTAGCTGCCGGGGAGCTGTTTTTT. It is translated as CASSSSGLAAGELFF. V gene TRBV7-6 combines with J gene TRBJ2-2; 8 nucleotides agree with TRBD2. The germline V gene has CDR1 SGHVS and CDR2 FNYEAQ. The CDR3 runs to 15 residues. With V trimmed by 4 bases and J by 6 bases, 7 bases remained unmatched. Using reference TRBV7-6 and TRBJ2-2 for the parts outside the CDR3, the full variable domain is GAGVSQSPRYKVTKRGQDVALRCDPISGHVSLYWYRQALGQGPEFLTYFNYEAQQDKSGLPNDRFSAERPEGSISTLTIQRTEQRDSAMYRCASSSSGLAAGELFFGEGSRLTVL.

The rearrangement joins TRBV19 to TRBJ1-3; the D gene is possibly TRBD1 (6 bases). With 5 bases removed from V and 4 bases from J, the gap between germline ends came to 15 bases. From germline, CDR1 is LNHDA and CDR2 SQIVND (reference sequence). The CDR3 runs to 15 residues. The CDR3 region is CASSSWGGQGNTIYF. The CDR3 DNA sequence: TGTGCCAGTAGTTCCTGGGGGGGGCAAGGAAACACCATATATTTT. Variable domain in full (rest from reference TRBV19 and TRBJ1-3): DGGITQSPKYLFRKEGQNVTLSCEQNLNHDAMYWYRQDPGQGLRLIYYSQIVNDFQKGDIAEGYSVSREKKESFPLTVTSAQKNPTAFYLCASSSWGGQGNTIYFGEGSWLTVV.

The rearrangement uses TRBV29-1 and TRBJ2-1, with 7 nucleotides matching TRBD1. Trimming removed 5 bases from V and 9 bases from J; junction bases left unmatched: 10. Germline-derived CDR1 and CDR2 are SQVTM and ANQGSEA. This CDR3 comprises 13 residues. The CDR3 loop is CSVLSAGGGEQFF. The CDR3 region has the DNA TGCAGCGTTCTTTCGGCAGGGGGTGGTGAGCAGTTCTTC.

The chain joins TRBV29-1 to TRBJ2-7; D unclear. There are 12 residues in the CDR3. The germline V gene encodes CDR1 SQVTM and CDR2 ANQGSEA. V was shortened by 4 bases and J by 0 bases, with 7 bases between the two germline ends. CDR3 region: CSVGHISYEQYF. DNA of the CDR3: TGCAGCGTTGGCCACATCTCCTACGAGCAGTACTTC.